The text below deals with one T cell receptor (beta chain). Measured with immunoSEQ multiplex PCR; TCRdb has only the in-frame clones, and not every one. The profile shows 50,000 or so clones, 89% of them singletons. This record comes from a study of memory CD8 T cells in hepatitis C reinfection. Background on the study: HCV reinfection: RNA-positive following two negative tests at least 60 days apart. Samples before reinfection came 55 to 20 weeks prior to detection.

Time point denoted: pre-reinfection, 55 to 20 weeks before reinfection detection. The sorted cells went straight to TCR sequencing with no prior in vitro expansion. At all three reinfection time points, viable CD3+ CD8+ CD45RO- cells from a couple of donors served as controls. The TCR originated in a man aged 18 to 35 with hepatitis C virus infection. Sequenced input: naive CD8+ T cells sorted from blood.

The CDR3, as DNA: TGTGCCAGCAGCTCTAGCGGGAGGGCCTTCTTC. This encodes CASSSSGRAFF. The chain is built from TRBV7-2 and TRBJ2-1, with TRBD2 identical over 12 bases. J lost 16 bases, V lost 4 bases, and 2 bases had no gene match. This CDR3 comprises 11 residues. Germline values: CDR1 SGHTA, CDR2 FQGNSA. The full variable domain, rest sourced from reference TRBV7-2 and TRBJ2-1, is GAGVSQSPSNKVTEKGKDVELRCDPISGHTALYWYRQSLGQGLEFLIYFQGNSAPDKSGLPSDRFSAERTGGSVSTLTIQRTQQEDSAVYLCASSSSGRAFFGPGTRLTVL.